This T cell receptor (beta chain) was captured by sequencing in a study of CD8 T cells in ankylosing spondylitis. Study-level findings and limits: Researchers reportedly found disease-linked clones significantly enriched in matched ankylosing spondylitis synovial fluid. Those disease-linked clones were CD8+; they were also relatively rare in peripheral blood.

Note on this clonotype: What it recognizes is unknown.

Quantitative 5'-RACE was performed with molecular barcodes, and it yielded the TCR beta libraries. In TCRdb, the 5' RACE reads were re-called with MiXCR into one record per CDR3 protein. The repertoire holds about 160,000 distinct CDR3 sequences, with about 16% as singletons. The CDR3 has 13 residues. The ends were cut back, 5 bases at V and 6 bases at J, with 11 bases in the middle. The germline gives CDR1 SGHRS, CDR2 YFSETQ. This rearrangement joins TRBV5-1 to TRBJ2-2; D is possibly TRBD1 or TRBD2 (5 bases each). Sample: blood, either unsorted or a sorted T cell fraction (not recorded which). The TCR comes from a male donor with ankylosing spondylitis or in good health (not recorded which). The CDR3 is CASRTRDPGELFF. The CDR3 nucleotides read TGCGCCAGCAGGACCAGGGACCCCGGGGAGCTGTTTTTT.